This T cell receptor beta chain is drawn from a study of T cells in Graves' hyperthyroidism and ophthalmopathy (dated by TCRdb to between 2018 and 2021). For the study in its entirety: Peripheral blood was collected at initial diagnosis, before any treatment. For training and testing, the approximately 97 patients in the discovery cohort were randomly divided in a 7:3 ratio. Thyroid tissue and blood T-cell repertoires from six Graves' hyperthyroidism patients were also compared in the study. A discovery cohort of around 98 patients, 43 with Graves' ophthalmopathy and approximately 55 with stable Graves' hyperthyroidism, was used to find distinguishing TCR V-J signatures. TCR Vbeta CDR3 sequencing of fewer than 150 peripheral blood samples (under 45 ophthalmopathy, 75 hyperthyroidism and about 17 progressor patients) is reported in the paper. Whether ophthalmopathy could be predicted prospectively was tested in an independent validation cohort made up of some 20 hyperthyroidism patients plus 17 patients who later progressed to ophthalmopathy. After blood sampling, hyperthyroidism patients were treated with methimazole at a starting dose of 30 mg daily, and ophthalmopathy patients were treated with high-dose intravenous methylprednisolone.

Ophthalmopathy patients had moderately to severely active disease, with a Clinical Activity Score of 3 or more, a NOSPECS grade of 4 or more, and a disease duration of less than 3 months. Exclusion was applied to patients with uncontrolled infections, other autoimmune diseases, pregnancy or lactation. Diagnoses were established on the basis of clinical symptoms, serum thyroxine and TRAb, thyroid ultrasound, and orbital computed tomography. PBMCs were isolated from approximately 10 ml of fresh peripheral blood by Ficoll-Paque density gradient centrifugation. Trizol reagent was used to extract total RNA, and RNA quality was then checked on an Agilent 2100 Bioanalyzer. Inclusive of the bounding cysteine and phenylalanine, the CDR3 is 15 residues long. Just the 45-base CDR3 DNA is kept, in frame starting at base 1. The germline V gene (reference sequence) specifies MNHEY as CDR1 and SMNVEV as CDR2. As concerns this clonotype: The antigen it recognizes is unknown. A clone one base away is much larger, so this may be a read error.

General conclusions and limits of the study: Sample size was not statistically predetermined, and investigators were not blinded to group allocation. A 13 V-J signature model separated ophthalmopathy from stable hyperthyroidism, with around 91% sensitivity and roughly 81% specificity in cross-validation and 80%/75% in testing. In validation, the model predicted progression to ophthalmopathy a median of about 6.5 months before onset, with approximately 68% sensitivity and roughly 77% specificity. Most expanded thyroid clonotypes (frequency above 0.001) were also detected in blood, suggesting blood repertoires may reflect thyroid immune responses.

The TCR beta CDR3 regions were amplified from RNA transcripts. The first round of RT-PCR for the TCR CDR3 was performed with the HTBI primer set and the Qiagen OneStep RT-PCR kit. The libraries were constructed in a second round of multiplex PCR and then size-selected and purified. Paired-end sequencing of the libraries was performed with 100 bp reads on an Illumina HiSeq2000. Per the source publication's procedure: SOAPnuke was used to process the raw data, throwing out any read that contained adapters or uncalled bases, had a mean Phred below 15, or lacked an exact constant-primer or identifier match. COPE v1.2.5 was used to merge high-quality paired reads, and clonotypes were defined as unique nucleotide sequences. Clonotypes were aligned to IMGT TRBV, TRBD and TRBJ reference segments using MiTCR v1.1. The analysis was restricted to V-J combinations with a frequency above 0.0001, which together covered 98% to 99.2% of the repertoires. The TCS score was defined as the ratio of F50 (clonal expansion) to E x V (chaos), calculated using BLOSUM62-based TCRdist between CDR3 peptides within each V-J. Welch's t-statistics and random forest reduced 514 V-J features to 13, which were used in a naive Bayes classifier (R e1071). TCRdb trimmed the raw reads at Q25, called clones with MiXCR and kept productive beta chains. A single entry per CDR3 protein holds the most common genes and DNA from its merged rows. The authors' filters were not applied to this entry. Counted in this sample were hundreds of thousands of distinct CDR3 sequences; about 20% of them appeared once. Over 45% of the sample is taken by the ten largest.

The sequence links TRBV27 to TRBJ2-1; no D segment can be confidently identified. Sequenced sample: blood. This clonotype originated in a middle-aged man with Graves' ophthalmopathy. The DNA is TGTGTCAGCAGTCCCCGAGTAGACTCCTACAATGAGCAGTTCTTC. It translates to CVSSPRVDSYNEQFF.